Listed below are T cell receptor beta chains from one sample, sequenced in a study of T cells after yellow fever vaccination. TCRdb independently ran MiXCR on the 5' RACE reads; one entry per CDR3 protein. This table has 400,000 or so distinct CDR3 sequences, roughly 10% appearing once. The sample was PBMCs, taken on the day of the first yellow fever vaccination. Receptors originate from a man younger than 35 who received the YFV17D yellow fever vaccine. The CDR3 runs from the conserved cysteine through the conserved F or W. The order of the fields is D gene, J gene, clone size, V gene, CDR3 protein, CDR3 DNA. The D gene is left open where the match is weak. The size field is filled for only some rows; it gives once, few, many or a size class.

NA,TRBJ2-2,many,TRBV12-3/TRBV12-4,CASSPLSTGELFF,TGTGCCAGCAGCCCGTTGTCGACCGGGGAGCTGTTTTTT
TRBD2,TRBJ2-1,few,TRBV5-1,CASSYPRLAGGPVGEQFF,TGCGCCAGCAGCTACCCAAGACTAGCGGGGGGGCCAGTGGGTGAGCAGTTCTTC
NA,TRBJ2-3,few,TRBV30,CAWSPSADTQYF,TGTGCCTGGAGTCCCTCGGCAGATACGCAGTATTTT
TRBD2,TRBJ2-5,few,TRBV20-1,CSAERGGRETQYF,TGCAGTGCTGAGCGGGGGGGCCGGGAGACCCAGTACTTC
NA,TRBJ2-7,few,TRBV27,CASSPYSVAPYEQYF,TGTGCCAGCAGTCCCTACTCAGTTGCCCCCTACGAGCAGTACTTC
NA,TRBJ1-6,few,TRBV7-2,CASSFRQNSPLHF,TGTGCCAGCAGCTTTCGCCAAAATTCACCCCTCCACTTT
NA,TRBJ2-2,few,TRBV15,CATREGGLNTGELFF,TGTGCCACCAGGGAGGGGGGGCTAAACACCGGGGAGCTGTTTTTT
NA,TRBJ2-2,NA,TRBV11-2,CASSVTGYVDTGELFF,TGTGCCAGCAGCGTCACAGGGTACGTGGACACCGGGGAGCTGTTTTTT
NA,TRBJ2-5,NA,TRBV14,CASGLTGRARETQYF,TGTGCCAGCGGCTTGACAGGGAGGGCACGAGAGACCCAGTACTTC
NA,TRBJ2-5,many,TRBV5-4,CASSLEGLQETQYF,TGTGCCAGCAGCTTGGAAGGTCTGCAGGAGACCCAGTACTTC
NA,TRBJ2-7,many,TRBV7-2,CASSFQGLAHYEQYF,TGTGCCAGCAGCTTCCAGGGGCTAGCCCACTACGAGCAGTACTTC
NA,TRBJ2-1,NA,TRBV7-8,CASSSLLPPYEQFF,TGTGCCAGCAGCTCCCTACTACCACCCTATGAGCAGTTCTTC
NA,TRBJ1-1,NA,TRBV14,CASSQARRVVKTEAFF,TGTGCCAGCAGCCAAGCCAGGAGGGTTGTCAAGACTGAAGCTTTCTTT
NA,TRBJ2-2,few,TRBV5-1,CASSPDISNGELFF,TGCGCCAGCAGCCCCGACATATCCAACGGGGAGCTGTTTTTT
NA,TRBJ2-5,NA,TRBV6-2/TRBV6-3,CASSMASQETQYF,TGTGCCAGCAGTATGGCTAGTCAAGAGACCCAGTACTTC
NA,TRBJ2-7,few,TRBV5-1,CASSLGVGATPYEQYF,TGCGCCAGCAGCTTGGGCGTAGGGGCTACCCCCTACGAGCAGTACTTC
NA,TRBJ2-6,many,TRBV12-3/TRBV12-4,CASSSGPGANVLTF,TGTGCCAGCAGTTCAGGGCCCGGGGCCAACGTCCTGACTTTC
NA,TRBJ2-1,medium-sized,TRBV7-3,CASSATLGEQFF,TGTGCCAGCAGCGCCACCCTGGGCGAGCAGTTCTTC
TRBD2,TRBJ2-1,few,TRBV9,CASSVAGGNYNEQFF,TGTGCCAGCAGCGTAGCGGGGGGGAACTACAATGAGCAGTTCTTC
NA,TRBJ2-1,NA,TRBV6-1,CASSERPGSAEQFF,TGTGCCAGCAGTGAAAGGCCAGGGTCGGCTGAGCAGTTCTTC
NA,TRBJ2-2,few,TRBV5-1,CASSLYGSNTGELFF,TGCGCCAGCAGCTTGTATGGTTCGAACACCGGGGAGCTGTTTTTT
TRBD2,TRBJ2-3,NA,TRBV30,CAWSVPGAGARDTQYF,TGTGCCTGGAGTGTACCGGGAGCGGGGGCGAGGGATACGCAGTATTTT
NA,TRBJ1-4,NA,TRBV7-2,CASSLLVNEKLFF,TGTGCCAGCAGCCTCCTCGTTAATGAAAAACTGTTTTTT
NA,TRBJ1-2,few,TRBV27,CAVHTSGYTF,TGTGCCGTCCACACGAGCGGCTACACCTTC
TRBD1,TRBJ2-6,NA,TRBV28,CASSLFGTGMAGANVLTF,TGTGCCAGCAGTTTATTCGGGACAGGGATGGCCGGGGCCAACGTCCTGACTTTC
NA,TRBJ2-3,many,TRBV6-5,CASSYGGAADTQYF,TGTGCCAGCAGTTACGGGGGGGCCGCAGATACGCAGTATTTT
NA,TRBJ2-3,many,TRBV18,CASSPSVTDTQYF,TGTGCCAGCTCACCGAGTGTCACAGATACGCAGTATTTT
TRBD2,TRBJ2-5,few,TRBV7-7,CASSLVLAGAYQTTQYF,TGTGCCAGCAGCTTAGTACTAGCGGGGGCCTACCAGACGACCCAGTACTTC
TRBD2,TRBJ2-1,NA,TRBV11-2,CASSFLSGGLYNEQFF,TGTGCCAGCAGCTTCCTCTCGGGGGGGCTGTACAATGAGCAGTTCTTC
NA,TRBJ2-1,few,TRBV2,CASSEQGLDYNEQFF,TGTGCCAGCAGCGAACAGGGATTGGATTACAATGAGCAGTTCTTC
TRBD1,TRBJ1-4,few,TRBV4-2,CASSQTDREGEKLFF,TGTGCCAGCAGCCAAACAGACAGGGAGGGTGAAAAACTGTTTTTT
NA,TRBJ1-3,few,TRBV3-1,CASSYGGGRLGNTIYF,TGTGCCAGCAGCTACGGAGGCGGAAGACTTGGAAACACCATATATTTT
TRBD2,TRBJ2-1,many,TRBV4-2,CASSQAGTSGWLEQFF,TGTGCCAGCAGCCAAGCCGGGACTAGCGGGTGGTTGGAGCAGTTCTTC
NA,TRBJ1-1,many,TRBV30,CAWSVQMNTEAFF,TGTGCCTGGAGTGTCCAGATGAACACTGAAGCTTTCTTT
TRBD2,TRBJ2-5,many,TRBV24-1,CATSEGLAGGPGETQYF,TGTGCCACCAGTGAAGGACTAGCGGGGGGGCCGGGAGAGACCCAGTACTTC
TRBD1,TRBJ2-1,NA,TRBV4-1,CASSLGQEGEQFF,TGCGCCAGCAGCCTGGGACAGGAGGGGGAGCAGTTCTTC
NA,TRBJ1-5,NA,TRBV15,CATGRWASNQPQHF,TGCGCCACGGGACGGTGGGCTAGCAATCAGCCCCAGCATTTT
TRBD2,TRBJ2-3,NA,TRBV7-2,CASRPSGGPDTQYF,TGTGCCAGCAGACCTAGCGGGGGTCCAGATACGCAGTATTTT
TRBD2,TRBJ2-6,few,TRBV4-1,CASSQGVERGVDSGANVLTF,TGCGCCAGCAGCCAAGGGGTAGAGCGGGGGGTTGACTCTGGGGCCAACGTCCTGACTTTC
NA,TRBJ1-6,few,TRBV15,CATSRDITDSPLHF,TGTGCCACCAGCAGAGATATTACCGATTCACCCCTCCACTTT
NA,TRBJ2-2,NA,TRBV25-1,CASSESGGYTGELFF,TGTGCCAGCAGTGAATCCGGTGGATACACCGGGGAGCTGTTTTTT
NA,TRBJ2-7,NA,TRBV5-1,CASSFGYSYEQYF,TGCGCCAGCAGCTTTGGCTACTCCTACGAGCAGTACTTC
NA,TRBJ2-5,few,TRBV20-1,CSAPLRWGTGETQYF,TGCAGTGCTCCATTGCGGTGGGGCACTGGAGAGACCCAGTACTTC
TRBD1,TRBJ2-7,NA,TRBV27,CASRIQGAKNEQYF,TGTGCCAGCAGGATACAGGGGGCTAAGAACGAGCAGTACTTC
NA,TRBJ1-1,many,TRBV5-4,CASRSGQTEAFF,TGTGCCAGCAGATCCGGACAGACTGAAGCTTTCTTT
NA,TRBJ2-1,few,TRBV7-2,CASSYARQSVSYNEQFF,TGTGCCAGCAGCTACGCTCGACAATCGGTTTCCTACAATGAGCAGTTCTTC
NA,TRBJ2-3,NA,TRBV4-2,CASSPGLLWDSDTQYF,TGTGCCAGCAGCCCCGGGCTGCTCTGGGACTCAGATACGCAGTATTTT
NA,TRBJ2-7,many,TRBV5-1,CASSPGTATYEQYF,TGCGCCAGCAGCCCCGGGACGGCTACCTACGAGCAGTACTTC
TRBD1,TRBJ2-2,few,TRBV12-3/TRBV12-4,CASSFGRGRTGELFF,TGTGCCAGCAGTTTTGGCAGGGGGCGAACCGGGGAGCTGTTTTTT